Following are 16 T cell receptor beta chains from one sample sequenced in a study of T-cell memory formation after mild COVID-19. TCRdb passed the 5' RACE reads through MiXCR, listing each CDR3 protein once. The profile shows approximately 60,000 distinct CDR3 sequences, more than 8% of them singletons. The sequencing input was PBMCs or a T cell subset sorted from them (not recorded which). The origin of the receptors is a man aged 18 to 30 who had mild COVID-19 (a few samples of this study predate the infection). Cell type and time point are not known.

This rearrangement joins TRBV19 to TRBJ2-4; TRBD1 might be the D (5 bases). The V end lost 3 bases, the J end lost 0 bases, and 9 bases lay between the germline ends. CDR3 length: 15 residues. CDR1 and CDR2 from the germline V gene are LNHDA and SQIVND (reference sequence). The CDR3 DNA is TGTGCCAGTAGTATTGTAGGGGAAGCCAAAAACATTCAGTACTTC. This sequence encodes CASSIVGEAKNIQYF.

V is TRBV6-6 and J is TRBJ2-7, with D hard to call. Per germline, CDR1 MNHNY and CDR2 SVGAGI (reference sequence). The CDR3 spans 19 residues. The ends were cut back, 2 bases at V and 0 bases at J, with 23 bases in the middle. The CDR3 DNA is TGTGCCAGCAGTTACACTGGGCGGTCAGGCGCTGCGCGCTCCTACGAGCAGTACTTC. Protein: CASSYTGRSGAARSYEQYF.

This clonotype was seen repeatedly, ten times or more. The chain combines TRBV6-6 with TRBJ2-7, with 11 bases that match TRBD1. With V trimmed by 6 bases and J by 3 bases, 7 bases remained unmatched. CDR3 length: 15 residues. The germline V gene encodes CDR1 MNHNY and CDR2 SVGAGI (reference sequence). The CDR3 region is CASRPGQGAYYEQYV. Here the CDR3 DNA reads TGTGCCAGCAGGCCCGGACAGGGGGCCTACTACGAGCAGTACGTC.

This sequence joins TRBV6-5 and TRBJ1-4; no reliable D call. Germline V gene lookup returns CDR1 MNHEY and CDR2 SVGAGI. The V and J ends lost 0 bases and 11 bases respectively, with 19 bases between them. CDR3 length: 16 amino acids. The CDR3 loop reads CASSYSTLPLMDKLFF. The CDR3, as DNA: TGTGCCAGCAGTTACTCGACACTACCGTTGATGGACAAACTGTTTTTT.

The rearrangement uses TRBV10-2 and TRBJ1-6; perhaps TRBD1 as D (5 bases). The germline gives CDR1 WSHSY, CDR2 SAAADI. Deletions cut 7 bases from V and 5 bases from J, with 9 bases between. The CDR3 runs to 13 residues. The CDR3 sequence is CASKGPDNSPLHF. The CDR3 DNA is TGCGCCAGCAAGGGACCGGATAATTCACCCCTCCACTTT.

The chain couples TRBV11-2 to TRBJ2-5; D might be TRBD1 or TRBD2, each matching 5 bases. Germline lookup yields CDR1 SGHAT and CDR2 FQNNGV. With 5 bases removed from V and 3 bases from J, the gap between germline ends came to 16 bases. There are 15 residues in the CDR3. DNA for the CDR3: TGTGCCAGCAGCCCTGGGGGACGACTTGAAGAGACCCAGTACTTC. This translates into CASSPGGRLEETQYF.

V gene TRBV2 combines with J gene TRBJ2-1; TRBD2 agrees at 12 bases. CDR1 SNHLY and CDR2 FYNNEI come from the germline V gene. This CDR3 has 16 amino acids. Germline trimming cut 6 bases from V and 3 bases from J; bases unmatched to any gene: 6. The CDR3 protein is CASSPRLAGVYNEQFF. DNA of the CDR3: TGTGCCAGCAGCCCCCGACTAGCGGGGGTCTACAATGAGCAGTTCTTC.

This clonotype was counted between two and nine times. The chain links TRBV7-9 to TRBJ1-4, with TRBD1 matching over 8 bases. V shed 4 bases and J 5 bases; nucleotides not matched to a gene: 3. Germline V lookup: CDR1 SEHNR, CDR2 FQNEAQ (reference sequence). The CDR3 extends over 14 amino acids. CDR3 region: CASSSWTGNEKLFF. The CDR3 nucleotides read TGTGCCAGCAGCTCTTGGACAGGGAATGAAAAACTGTTTTTT.

The chain is built from TRBV7-9 and TRBJ1-6; D remains ambiguous. Germline V gene data show CDR1 as SEHNR and CDR2 as FQNEAQ (reference sequence). V gave up 4 bases and J gave up 8 bases, with 12 bases separating them. This CDR3 region has 14 residues. The CDR3 protein is CASSSQVEDSPLHF. The CDR3 region has the DNA TGTGCCAGCAGCTCGCAAGTCGAGGATTCACCCCTCCACTTT.

Many counts were recorded for this clonotype. The DNA for the CDR3 is TGCGCCAGCAGCTTGAGCGGGGGAGAGACCCAGTACTTC. Protein: CASSLSGGETQYF. The genes are TRBV5-1 and TRBJ2-5, with 8 bases fitting TRBD2. Germline CDR1 is SGHRS and CDR2 is YFSETQ. The CDR3 consists of 13 residues. J lost 4 bases, V lost 1 base, and 0 bases had no gene match.

CDR3 nucleotide sequence: TGCGCCAGCAGCAGGGAACCCCAGACCGGGGAGCTGTTTTTT. This translates into CASSREPQTGELFF. The rearrangement uses TRBV5-1 and TRBJ2-2, with no clear D. V shed 4 bases and J shed 5 bases, with 12 bases lying between them. Germline V gives CDR1 SGHRS, CDR2 YFSETQ. This CDR3 has 14 residues.

The rearrangement joins TRBV12-3 or TRBV12-4 to TRBJ1-1, with D uncertain. Trimming removed 4 bases from V and 1 base from J, with 10 bases in between. The CDR3 spans 14 residues. The CDR3 sequence is CASSSRTANTEAFF. CDR3 in DNA: TGTGCCAGCAGTTCCCGGACGGCGAACACTGAAGCTTTCTTT.

V and J are TRBV7-2 and TRBJ2-2; 7 nucleotides align to TRBD1. Looked up from germline, CDR1 is SGHTA and CDR2 is FQGNSA. The CDR3 has 15 residues. J gave up 2 bases and V 6 bases, and 6 bases lay outside the gene matches. Here the CDR3 reads CASSLDRANTGELFF. CDR3 nucleotide sequence: TGTGCCAGCAGTCTTGACAGGGCCAACACCGGGGAGCTGTTTTTT.

The chain carries TRBV20-1 and TRBJ1-1; 9 positions match TRBD1. With V trimmed by 6 bases and J by 5 bases, 13 bases remained unmatched. CDR1 is DFQATT and CDR2 is SNEGSKA in the germline V gene (reference sequence). This CDR3 region has 15 residues. The CDR3 DNA follows: TGCAGTGCCCCCGACCAGGGACAGGGAGGAACTGAAGCTTTCTTT. Residues: CSAPDQGQGGTEAFF.

In its sample, this clonotype was seen many times. This chain links TRBV7-6 with TRBJ1-1; D may be TRBD1 (5 bases). V shed 4 bases and J shed 5 bases, with 17 bases lying between them. The CDR3 loop spans 15 amino acids. From germline, CDR1 is SGHVS and CDR2 FNYEAQ. CDR3 region: CASSWRQRGWTEAFF. As DNA, the CDR3 is TGTGCCAGCAGCTGGCGGCAAAGGGGCTGGACTGAAGCTTTCTTT.

This clonotype was observed many times. CDR3 bases: TGCGCCAGCAGCCAATTAGGGAGCACAGATACGCAGTATTTT. This gives the protein CASSQLGSTDTQYF. V usage is TRBV4-1 and J usage is TRBJ2-3, with D uncertain. The V gene's germline CDR1 is MGHRA and CDR2 YSYEKL. This CDR3 has 14 residues. Trimming shortened V by 2 bases and J by 0 bases, and 6 bases separated the two germline ends.